One and the same sample provided the 8 T cell receptor beta chains below, sequenced in a study of blood T cell repertoires in COVID-19. Generated by immunoSEQ multiplex PCR, the TCRdb table keeps only in-frame clones and is missing some. This sample has approximately 150,000 clones, with 80% to 85% found just once. The sequencing input was peripheral blood. These receptors were obtained from a man aged 55 to 70 with acute or convalescent COVID-19.

The chain recombines TRBV6-5 with TRBJ2-2; 8 positions agree with TRBD2. In germline, CDR1 is MNHEY, CDR2 SVGAGI. The CDR3 spans 14 residues. The V gene end was trimmed by 6 bases and the J gene end by 7 bases; junction bases not matched to a gene: 7. The CDR3 here is CASSPGRGYGELFF. In DNA form, the CDR3 reads TGTGCCAGCAGCCCCGGGAGGGGATACGGGGAGCTGTTTTTT.

The chain's CDR3 is CASSEVIGGSTDTQYF. For the CDR3, the DNA is TGTGCCAGCAGTGAAGTTATCGGGGGGTCCACAGATACGCAGTATTTT. The rearrangement uses TRBV6-4 and TRBJ2-3, with 7 bases aligning to TRBD2. After removal of 3 bases from V and 2 bases from J, the junction contained 8 bases not matched to a gene. Germline V gene data show CDR1 as MRHNA and CDR2 as SNTAGT. This CDR3 comprises 16 residues.

The chain carries TRBV7-2 and TRBJ2-5; 16 nucleotides line up with TRBD2. Germline lookup yields CDR1 SGHTA and CDR2 FQGNSA. The CDR3 sequence is 18 residues long. The V and J ends lost 4 bases and 3 bases, in that order; junction bases with no gene match: 8. The CDR3 is CASSSGTSGRGRKETQYF. The CDR3 bases are TGTGCCAGCAGCTCCGGGACTAGCGGGAGGGGGAGAAAAGAGACCCAGTACTTC.

The chain carries TRBV3-1 (or the pseudogene TRBV3-2) and TRBJ2-1; the match to TRBD1 covers 7 bases. The ends lost 4 bases at V and 8 bases at J; junction bases unmatched: 8. The CDR3 is 14 amino acids. Germline lookup yields CDR1 LGHDT and CDR2 YNNKEL (reference sequence). The CDR3 DNA reads TGTGCCAGCAGCCCCGCCACAGGGGTTCATGAGCAGTTCTTC. This gives the protein CASSPATGVHEQFF.

V gene TRBV5-1 combines with J gene TRBJ2-5, with 11 nucleotides matching TRBD1. The CDR3 is 14 amino acids. V gave up 4 bases and J gave up 4 bases; unmatched junction bases: 3. Germline assignment: CDR1 SGHRS and CDR2 YFSETQ. The CDR3 DNA reads as TGCGCCAGCAGCCCGGGGACAGGGGGAGAGACCCAGTACTTC. This translates into CASSPGTGGETQYF.

This chain joins TRBV5-1 and TRBJ2-3; D is possibly TRBD1 (5 bases). Trimming removed 0 bases at V and 4 bases at J, with 12 bases between. There are 15 residues in the CDR3. Germline V gives CDR1 SGHRS, CDR2 YFSETQ. The CDR3 region is CASSLESRAPDTQYF. As DNA, the CDR3 is TGCGCCAGCAGCTTGGAGTCCAGGGCCCCAGATACGCAGTATTTT.

This clone was seen more than once but under ten times. The chain joins TRBV19 to TRBJ1-5; maybe TRBD1 (6 bases). V was trimmed by 4 bases and J by 11 bases, leaving 12 bases between them. Germline V gene data show CDR1 as LNHDA and CDR2 as SQIVND (reference sequence). There are 12 residues in the CDR3. For the CDR3, the DNA is TGTGCCAGTAGTACAGGGGTCAGGGCCCAGCATTTT. This gives the protein CASSTGVRAQHF.

The gene calls are TRBV4-1 and TRBJ1-2, with D hard to call. V lost 0 bases, J lost 3 bases, and 8 bases lay in between. The length of the CDR3 is 14 residues. The germline gives CDR1 MGHRA, CDR2 YSYEKL. The CDR3 is CASSQDHADYGYTF. As DNA, the CDR3 is TGCGCCAGCAGCCAAGATCACGCGGACTATGGCTACACCTTC.